This T cell receptor beta chain comes out of a study of OX40 agonist ivuxolimab in advanced cancers. Study background: The study enrolled dose-escalation patients with hepatocellular carcinoma, melanoma, renal cell or head and neck cancer. In three patients, partial responses were observed, one with hepatocellular carcinoma and two with cutaneous melanoma. Study observations and caveats: The study observed clonal expansion of CD4+ and CD8+ blood T cells by week 6 at 0.1 to 3.0 mg/kg.

Comment on this clone: Its specificity is not known.

The repertoire was sequenced with immunoSEQ multiplex PCR; TCRdb's copy has only in-frame clones and lacks some. The data hold around 46,000 clones, with around 84% observed a single time. CDR1 and CDR2 (germline): MDHEN, SYDVKM. This CDR3 region has 12 residues. The ends were cut back, 6 bases at V and 10 bases at J, with 15 bases in the middle. The receptor's source is an adult with an advanced solid tumor such as melanoma, head and neck, liver or kidney cancer. The sample was CD4+ or CD8+ T cells sorted from blood, taken in a trial of the OX40 agonist ivuxolimab. The chain is built from TRBV28 and TRBJ1-1, with a tentative D call TRBD1 (5 bases). CDR3 residues: CASSTGPERAFF. CDR3 DNA sequence: TGTGCCAGCAGCACGGGGCCAGAGCGAGCTTTCTTT.